What follows are 32 T cell receptor beta chains derived from one specimen sequenced in a study of T cells after yellow fever vaccination. TCRdb fed the 5' RACE reads into MiXCR, producing one record per CDR3 protein. Counted here are 250,000 to 300,000 distinct CDR3 sequences, around 5.3% occurring once; the ten biggest clones make up around 3.5%. This sample comprised CD4+ T cells sorted from PBMCs, obtained on the day of the yellow fever booster vaccination. These receptors all stem from a man between 18 and 35 years old who received the YFV17D yellow fever vaccine.

This clonotype occurred a few times. This sequence joins TRBV3-1 and TRBJ1-2, with 9 bases aligning to TRBD1. With 4 bases clipped from V and 1 base from J, the junction kept 4 bases outside the gene matches. The CDR3 runs 15 residues. Germline V gene sequence: CDR1 LGHDT, CDR2 YNNKEL (reference sequence). Here the CDR3 reads CASSRGTGRNYGYTF. DNA for the CDR3: TGTGCCAGCAGCCGAGGGACAGGGCGTAACTATGGCTACACCTTC. The full variable domain, in which reference TRBV3-1 and TRBJ1-2 provide the parts outside the CDR3, is DTAVSQTPKYLVTQMGNDKSIKCEQNLGHDTMYWYKQDSKKFLKIMFSYNNKELIINETVPNRFSPKSPDKAHLNLHINSLELGDSAVYFCASSRGTGRNYGYTFGSGTRLTVV.

The chain recombines TRBV19 with TRBJ1-3; D gene ambiguous. CDR3 length equals 15 residues. CDR1 LNHDA and CDR2 SQIVND come from the germline V gene (reference sequence). Trimming removed 4 bases from V and 0 bases from J, with 10 bases in between. CDR3 protein: CASSTFRPSGNTIYF. The CDR3 DNA reads TGTGCCAGTAGTACCTTCAGGCCCTCTGGAAACACCATATATTTT.

The genes are TRBV12-3 or TRBV12-4 and TRBJ2-7; D remains ambiguous. CDR3 length: 12 residues. V lost 6 bases and J lost 2, with 8 bases in between. CDR3 residues: CASSSAAYEQYF. CDR3 in DNA: TGTGCCAGCAGCTCGGCGGCCTACGAGCAGTACTTC.

At least ten counts were recorded for this clonotype. The chain carries TRBV6-6 and TRBJ2-3, with TRBD2 matching 14 bases. V gave up 0 bases and J gave up 6 bases; unmatched junction bases: 5. This CDR3 is built from 17 residues. Germline CDR1 reads MNHNY; CDR2 reads SVGAGI (reference sequence). The DNA of the CDR3 is TGTGCCAGCAGTTACTCCGGGACTAGCGGGGGCGGGGATACGCAGTATTTT. Its protein is CASSYSGTSGGGDTQYF.

This clonotype was found a few times. The chain carries TRBV20-1 and TRBJ2-3, with 7 positions matching TRBD2. Per germline, CDR1 DFQATT and CDR2 SNEGSKA (reference sequence). This CDR3 is 15 amino acids long. J was trimmed by 2 bases and V by 3 bases; bases with no gene match: 8. In DNA, the CDR3 is TGCAGTGCTAGCTCTACGGGGGGTAACACAGATACGCAGTATTTT. Translating it yields CSASSTGGNTDTQYF.

This clonotype was counted many times. This CDR3 is CASSVPGFAKFF. In DNA, the CDR3 is TGTGCCAGCAGCGTACCGGGCTTCGCAAAGTTCTTC. This chain joins TRBV6-2 or TRBV6-3 and TRBJ2-1; D remains unclear. V lost 6 bases and J lost 14, with 17 bases in between. Germline V lookup: CDR1 MNHEY, CDR2 SVGEGT. The CDR3 loop spans 12 amino acids.

In this sample, this clonotype turned up many times. The chain recombines TRBV12-3 or TRBV12-4 with TRBJ2-3, with TRBD2 identical over 10 bases. V gave up 3 bases and J gave up 8 bases; unmatched junction bases: 11. This CDR3 comprises 16 residues. The CDR3 bases are TGTGCCAGCAGTTTGTCTAGCGGGGGACCAAGCGGTACGCAGTATTTT. Its protein is CASSLSSGGPSGTQYF.

The chain combines TRBV10-3 with TRBJ1-1, with D perhaps TRBD1 (5 bases). V was shortened by 3 bases and J by 4 bases, with 12 bases between the two germline ends. The CDR3 extends over 14 amino acids. Germline V gives CDR1 ENHRY, CDR2 SYGVKD. For the CDR3, the DNA is TGTGCCATCAGTGAAGTAGGGGCGGGCACTGAAGCTTTCTTT. Translated: CAISEVGAGTEAFF.

As to this clonotype: A read error may produce the germline difference seen at one junction end. The chain links TRBV20-1 to TRBJ2-5, with TRBD2 matching over 10 bases. Germline CDR1 is DFQATT and CDR2 is SNEGSKA (reference sequence). The CDR3 is 12 amino acids. This chain's CDR3 is CSKLAGKETQYF. CDR3 nucleotide sequence: TGTTCCAAACTAGCGGGGAAAGAGACCCAGTACTTC.

This chain uses TRBV20-1 with TRBJ1-2, with TRBD1 identical over 7 bases. This CDR3 has 16 residues. Trimming took 0 bases from V and 5 from J; bases not matched to a gene: 12. CDR1 is DFQATT, CDR2 SNEGSKA, per germline (reference sequence). The CDR3 sequence is CSAREPIPGQKYGYTF. The CDR3 bases are TGCAGTGCTAGAGAACCGATCCCGGGACAGAAATATGGCTACACCTTC.

This clonotype was found many times. V gene TRBV5-1 combines with J gene TRBJ1-1; no firm D call. Deletions cut 0 bases from V and 2 bases from J, with 8 bases between. Looked up from germline, CDR1 is SGHRS and CDR2 is YFSETQ. CDR3 length equals 14 residues. The CDR3 region is CASSLGHLNTEAFF. CDR3 bases: TGCGCCAGCAGCTTGGGTCACCTAAACACTGAAGCTTTCTTT.

This clonotype was seen at least ten times. This chain uses TRBV7-2 with TRBJ1-6; D is unclear. The CDR3 totals 13 residues. The germline V and J ends were trimmed by 7 bases and 7 bases, with 11 bases remaining between them. Per germline, CDR1 SGHTA and CDR2 FQGNSA. The CDR3 nucleotides read TGTGCCAGCACCGTGGACGCGAATTCACCCCTCCACTTT. Its translation is CASTVDANSPLHF.

In its sample, this clonotype was seen a few times. The chain carries TRBV6-6 and TRBJ2-5; D may be TRBD2 (6 bases). Between the trimmed V and J ends, which lost 7 bases and 5 bases, there was a span of 17 bases. The CDR3 is 14 residues long. Looked up from germline, CDR1 is MNHNY and CDR2 is SVGAGI (reference sequence). CDR3 bases: TGTGCCAGCACTTCGGGGGAGCTCGGGGAGACCCAGTACTTC. Amino acids: CASTSGELGETQYF.

Many counts were recorded for this clonotype. The chain combines TRBV27 with TRBJ2-2; the D is unclear. The V end lost 5 bases, the J end lost 6 bases, and 7 bases lay between the germline ends. From germline, CDR1 is MNHEY and CDR2 SMNVEV (reference sequence). CDR3 size: 12 residues. The CDR3 DNA reads as TGTGCCAGCAGTCCCCCCTCCGGGGAGCTGTTTTTT. Translated, it gives CASSPPSGELFF.

In this sample, this clonotype turned up a few times. The rearrangement links TRBV7-2 to TRBJ1-2; D gene unclear. With 0 bases removed from V and 3 bases from J, the gap between germline ends came to 8 bases. This CDR3 region has 14 residues. CDR1 SGHTA and CDR2 FQGNSA come from the germline V gene. CDR3 bases: TGTGCCAGCAGCTTAGCGCGGGAGGACTATGGCTACACCTTC. Its protein product is CASSLAREDYGYTF.

This clonotype was seen at least ten times. The J gene is TRBJ1-5, the V gene TRBV7-2; D not resolved. CDR1 is SGHTA, CDR2 FQGNSA, per germline. The CDR3 is 13 amino acids. V was cut by 0 bases and J by 6 bases, with 6 bases left in between. The CDR3 sequence is CASSLALGQPQHF. Written as DNA, the CDR3 is TGTGCCAGCAGCTTAGCGCTCGGTCAGCCCCAGCATTTT.

This sequence joins TRBV4-2 and TRBJ2-5; 10 nucleotides match TRBD2. V gave up 0 bases and J gave up 5 bases; unmatched junction bases: 9. In germline, CDR1 is LGHNA, CDR2 YNFKEQ. The CDR3 has 17 amino acids. Here the CDR3 reads CASSQDRAGGPGETQYF. The CDR3 coding sequence is TGTGCCAGCAGCCAAGATAGAGCGGGGGGGCCCGGTGAGACCCAGTACTTC.

This clonotype occurred a few times. The chain uses TRBV6-5 and TRBJ1-4; D gene ambiguous. Trimming left V 4 bases short and J 7 bases short, with 16 bases between. Germline-derived CDR1 and CDR2 are MNHEY and SVGAGI. The CDR3 extends over 15 amino acids. CDR3 residues: CASSWVVGWSEKLFF. Written as DNA, the CDR3 is TGTGCCAGCAGTTGGGTTGTCGGCTGGTCTGAAAAACTGTTTTTT.

The sample holds a few counts of this clonotype. V and J are TRBV7-2 and TRBJ1-1; D uncertain. The CDR3 contains 16 residues. V was shortened by 5 bases and J by 4 bases, with 20 bases between the two germline ends. CDR1 and CDR2 from the germline V gene are SGHTA and FQGNSA. The DNA of the CDR3 is TGTGCCAGCAGCCCACGCGCAGGACTGGGATCCACTGAAGCTTTCTTT. Translated, it gives CASSPRAGLGSTEAFF.

The genes are TRBV2 and TRBJ1-1; a possible D gene is TRBD1 (6 bases). From germline, CDR1 is SNHLY and CDR2 FYNNEI. This CDR3 has 15 amino acids. V was pared by 7 bases and J by 1 base, with 16 bases between. The CDR3 DNA sequence: TGTGCCAGCATTGTAGGCGGACAGAGGAACACTGAAGCTTTCTTT. It encodes CASIVGGQRNTEAFF. Looking up the rest from reference TRBV2 and TRBJ1-1 gives the full variable domain: EPEVTQTPSHQVTQMGQEVILRCVPISNHLYFYWYRQILGQKVEFLVSFYNNEISEKSEIFDDQFSVERPDGSNFTLKIRSTKLEDSAMYFCASIVGGQRNTEAFFGQGTRLTVV.

This clonotype was seen ten or more times. The chain employs TRBV20-1 and TRBJ1-3, with D uncertain. The V end lost 3 bases, the J end lost 4 bases, and 10 bases lay between the germline ends. The germline V gene has CDR1 DFQATT and CDR2 SNEGSKA (reference sequence). The CDR3 runs 13 residues. CDR3 bases: TGCAGTGCTAGGGAGGGTCTCGGAAACACCATATATTTT. Translated: CSAREGLGNTIYF.

This clonotype was seen repeatedly, ten times or more. V is TRBV9 and J is TRBJ2-1; D might be TRBD1 or TRBD2, each matching 6 bases. This CDR3 spans 16 amino acids. Between the trimmed V and J ends, which lost 5 bases and 0 bases, there was a span of 15 bases. Germline V lookup: CDR1 SGDLS, CDR2 YYNGEE. Here the CDR3 reads CASSENGGSSYNEQFF. CDR3 DNA sequence: TGTGCCAGCAGTGAGAACGGGGGCAGCTCCTACAATGAGCAGTTCTTC. Combining the CDR3 with reference TRBV9 and TRBJ2-1 gives the whole variable domain DSGVTQTPKHLITATGQRVTLRCSPRSGDLSVYWYQQSLDQGLQFLIQYYNGEERAKGNILERFSAQQFPDLHSELNLSSLELGDSALYFCASSENGGSSYNEQFFGPGTRLTVL.

J is TRBJ2-1 and V is TRBV9, with 12 bases aligning to TRBD2. CDR1 SGDLS and CDR2 YYNGEE come from the germline V gene. The CDR3 consists of 16 residues. V trimming: 5 bases; J trimming: 6 bases; junction bases outside the gene matches: 9. In DNA, the CDR3 is TGTGCCAGCAGTACCCTAGCGGGGGGGCCCAGCAATGAGCAGTTCTTC. This encodes CASSTLAGGPSNEQFF.

The chain carries TRBV4-2 and TRBJ1-5; possible D gene TRBD1, 5 bases. Trimming took 1 base from V and 2 from J, leaving 15 bases between them. The germline gives CDR1 LGHNA, CDR2 YNFKEQ. The CDR3 runs to 17 residues. The CDR3 DNA follows: TGTGCCAGCAGCCAAGTAGGTGGGGCGTCTGGCAATCAGCCCCAGCATTTT. This codes for CASSQVGGASGNQPQHF.

This clonotype was seen at least ten times. The chain combines TRBV5-1 with TRBJ1-4; D gene ambiguous. The CDR3 sequence is 16 residues long. In germline, CDR1 is SGHRS, CDR2 YFSETQ. Deletions cut 0 bases from V and 4 bases from J, with 13 bases between. The CDR3 DNA sequence: TGCGCCAGCAGCTTGGCGGGAACCGAGGGTAATGAAAAACTGTTTTTT. It is translated as CASSLAGTEGNEKLFF.

This clonotype was recorded a few times. The rearrangement uses TRBV12-3 or TRBV12-4 and TRBJ1-2; 9 bases fit TRBD1. The ends lost 5 bases at V and 6 bases at J; junction bases unmatched: 7. There are 14 residues in the CDR3. The CDR3 protein is CASSAQGAGNGYTF. The CDR3 coding sequence is TGTGCCAGCAGTGCACAGGGGGCGGGAAATGGCTACACCTTC.

The chain couples TRBV11-1 to TRBJ2-1; TRBD1 agrees at 9 bases. CDR1 is SGHAT and CDR2 is FQDESV in the germline V gene (reference sequence). This CDR3 comprises 16 residues. With V trimmed by 5 bases and J by 5 bases, 10 bases remained unmatched. The CDR3 nucleotides are TGTGCCAGCAGCGCTCTCGGGACAGGGCCCCACAATGAGCAGTTCTTC. It codes for CASSALGTGPHNEQFF.

This sequence joins TRBV10-3 and TRBJ2-3; possible D gene TRBD1, 6 bases. V lost 5 bases and J lost 4, with 16 bases in between. CDR1 and CDR2 from the germline V gene are ENHRY and SYGVKD. The CDR3 has 15 residues. For the CDR3, the DNA is TGTGCCATCAGTAAGACAGGCTCAAGGTCAGATACGCAGTATTTT. It is translated as CAISKTGSRSDTQYF.

The chain carries TRBV5-4 and TRBJ2-3; D may be TRBD1 (5 bases). The CDR3 is 16 amino acids. Trimming removed 0 bases at V and 2 bases at J, with 13 bases between. Germline loops: CDR1 SGHNT, CDR2 YYREEE (reference sequence). In DNA, the CDR3 is TGTGCCAGCAGCTTGGGTACAGGACATACCACAGATACGCAGTATTTT. As protein: CASSLGTGHTTDTQYF.

The rearrangement links TRBV19 to TRBJ2-3; 7 nucleotides line up with TRBD1. V lost 7 bases to trimming and J lost 4 bases; unmatched junction nucleotides: 5. Germline V gene lookup returns CDR1 LNHDA and CDR2 SQIVND (reference sequence). CDR3 length: 13 amino acids. CDR3 coding DNA: TGTGCCAGTACCGTGACAGGGTCAGATACGCAGTATTTT. Its protein is CASTVTGSDTQYF.

This clonotype was observed many times. The chain combines TRBV15 with TRBJ2-6; TRBD1 matches at 8 bases. This CDR3 comprises 17 residues. After removal of 0 bases from V and 2 bases from J, the junction contained 3 bases not matched to a gene. Germline values: CDR1 LNHNV, CDR2 YYDKDF (reference sequence). The CDR3, as DNA: TGTGCCACCAGCAGAGATCAGGGGGCCCCTGGGGCCAACGTCCTGACTTTC. Translation: CATSRDQGAPGANVLTF.

This clonotype occurred a few times. The chain joins TRBV7-3 to TRBJ2-1, with 14 bases lining up with TRBD2. Germline loops: CDR1 SGHTA, CDR2 FQGTGA. V was clipped by 5 bases and J by 10 bases; unmatched bases: 7. This CDR3 comprises 15 residues. The CDR3 spells CASSLTSGGAGEQFF. CDR3 bases: TGTGCCAGCAGCCTGACTAGCGGGGGGGCAGGGGAGCAGTTCTTC.